Here is one T cell receptor beta chain with its context. Antigen: not known. This record belongs to a study of T cell repertoires and HLA-DP antigens. Findings and caveats of the study: Against both alloantigens, CD137+ clonality was similar, 0.3 to 0.45.

Germline V gives CDR1 MNHEY, CDR2 SVGAGI. Trimming took 2 bases from V and 4 from J, leaving 9 bases between them. The CDR3 length is 14 residues. Each pre-culture CD4+ sample aimed for roughly 210,000 T cell genomes at deep resolution. Using immunoSEQ multiplex PCR, the repertoire was profiled, and TCRdb retains in-frame clones only, with some absent. The data show roughly 120,000 clones, around 92% seen once. Untouched CD4+ T cells were isolated by negative selection, averaging almost 98% purity. The sequencing input was CD4+ T cells from PBMCs. V usage is TRBV6-5 and J usage is TRBJ1-3; TRBD1 is a possible D gene (5 bases). The TCR comes from a woman under 30 in good health and CMV-seronegative. CDR3: CASSYGGRGNTIYF. CDR3 coding DNA: TGTGCCAGCAGTTACGGGGGAAGAGGAAACACCATATATTTT.